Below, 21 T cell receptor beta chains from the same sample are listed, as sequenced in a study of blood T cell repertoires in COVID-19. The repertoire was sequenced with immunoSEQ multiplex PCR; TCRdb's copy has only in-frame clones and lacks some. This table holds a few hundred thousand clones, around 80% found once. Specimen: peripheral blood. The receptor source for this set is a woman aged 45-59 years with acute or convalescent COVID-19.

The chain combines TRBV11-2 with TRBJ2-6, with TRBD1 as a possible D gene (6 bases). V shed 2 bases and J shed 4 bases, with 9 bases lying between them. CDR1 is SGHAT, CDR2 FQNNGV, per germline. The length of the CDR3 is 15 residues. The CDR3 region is CASSLYRDGANVLTF. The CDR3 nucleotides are TGTGCCAGCAGCTTATACAGGGACGGGGCCAACGTCCTGACTTTC.

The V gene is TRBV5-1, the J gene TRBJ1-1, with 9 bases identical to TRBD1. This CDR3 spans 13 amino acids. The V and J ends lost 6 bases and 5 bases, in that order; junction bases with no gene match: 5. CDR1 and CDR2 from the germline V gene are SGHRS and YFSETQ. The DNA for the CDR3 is TGCGCCAGCACCCGACAGGGGGAGACTGAAGCTTTCTTT. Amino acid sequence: CASTRQGETEAFF.

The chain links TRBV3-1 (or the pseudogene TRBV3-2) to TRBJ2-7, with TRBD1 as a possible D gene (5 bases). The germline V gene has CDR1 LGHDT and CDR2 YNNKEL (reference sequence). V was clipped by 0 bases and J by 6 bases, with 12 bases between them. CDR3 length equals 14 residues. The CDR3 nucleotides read TGTGCCAGCAGCCAAGATCCCGACAGCGCCGAGCAGTACGTC. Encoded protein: CASSQDPDSAEQYV.

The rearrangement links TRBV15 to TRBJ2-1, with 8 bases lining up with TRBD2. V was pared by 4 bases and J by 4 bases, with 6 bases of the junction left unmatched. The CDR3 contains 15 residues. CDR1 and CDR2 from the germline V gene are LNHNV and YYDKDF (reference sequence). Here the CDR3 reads CATSTGLARYNEQFF. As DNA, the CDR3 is TGTGCCACCAGCACAGGACTAGCCAGATACAATGAGCAGTTCTTC.

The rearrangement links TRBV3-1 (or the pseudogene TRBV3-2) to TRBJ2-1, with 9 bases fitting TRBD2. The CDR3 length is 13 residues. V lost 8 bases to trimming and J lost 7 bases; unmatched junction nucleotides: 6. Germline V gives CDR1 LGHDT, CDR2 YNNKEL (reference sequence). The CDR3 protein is CASAASGENEQFF. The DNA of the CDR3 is TGTGCCAGCGCGGCTAGCGGGGAGAATGAGCAGTTCTTC.

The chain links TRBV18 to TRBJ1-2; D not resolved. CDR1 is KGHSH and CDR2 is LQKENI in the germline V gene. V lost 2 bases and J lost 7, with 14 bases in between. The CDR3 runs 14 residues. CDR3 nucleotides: TGTGCCAGCTCACCATCGTACAGATGGCGTGGCTACACCTTC. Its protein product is CASSPSYRWRGYTF.

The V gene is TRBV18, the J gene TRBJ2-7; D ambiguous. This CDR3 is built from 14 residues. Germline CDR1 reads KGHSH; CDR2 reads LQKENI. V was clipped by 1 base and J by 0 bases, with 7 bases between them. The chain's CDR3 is CASSPHQDSYEQYF. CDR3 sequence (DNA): TGTGCCAGCTCACCACATCAGGACTCCTACGAGCAGTACTTC. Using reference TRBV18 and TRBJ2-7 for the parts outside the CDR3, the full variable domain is NAGVMQNPRHLVRRRGQEARLRCSPMKGHSHVYWYRQLPEEGLKFMVYLQKENIIDESGMPKERFSAEFPKEGPSILRIQQVVRGDSAAYFCASSPHQDSYEQYFGPGTRLTVT.

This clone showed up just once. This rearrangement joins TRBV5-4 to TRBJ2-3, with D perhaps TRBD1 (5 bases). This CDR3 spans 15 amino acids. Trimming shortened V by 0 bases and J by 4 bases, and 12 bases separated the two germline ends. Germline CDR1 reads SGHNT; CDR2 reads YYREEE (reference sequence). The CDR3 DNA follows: TGTGCCAGCAGCTTGGACCCCAGGGTGGCAGATACGCAGTATTTT. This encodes CASSLDPRVADTQYF.

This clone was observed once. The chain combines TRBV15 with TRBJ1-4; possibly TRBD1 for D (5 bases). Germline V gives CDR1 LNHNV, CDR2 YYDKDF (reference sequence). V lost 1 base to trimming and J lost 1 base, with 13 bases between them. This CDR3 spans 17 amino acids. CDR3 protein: CATSRGRPGETNEKLFF. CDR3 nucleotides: TGTGCCACCAGCAGAGGACGCCCGGGGGAAACTAATGAAAAACTGTTTTTT.

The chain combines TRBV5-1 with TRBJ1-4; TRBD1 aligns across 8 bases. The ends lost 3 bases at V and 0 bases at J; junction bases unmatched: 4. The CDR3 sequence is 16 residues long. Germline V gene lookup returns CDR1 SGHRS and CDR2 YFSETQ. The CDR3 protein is CASSYQGAATNEKLFF. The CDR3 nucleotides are TGCGCCAGCAGCTACCAGGGGGCTGCAACTAATGAAAAACTGTTTTTT.

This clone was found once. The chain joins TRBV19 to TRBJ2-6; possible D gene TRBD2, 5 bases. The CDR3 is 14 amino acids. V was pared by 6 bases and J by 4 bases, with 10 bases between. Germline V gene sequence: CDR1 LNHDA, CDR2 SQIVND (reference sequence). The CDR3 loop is CASRVRGGANVLTF. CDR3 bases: TGTGCCAGTAGGGTCCGGGGAGGGGCCAACGTCCTGACTTTC.

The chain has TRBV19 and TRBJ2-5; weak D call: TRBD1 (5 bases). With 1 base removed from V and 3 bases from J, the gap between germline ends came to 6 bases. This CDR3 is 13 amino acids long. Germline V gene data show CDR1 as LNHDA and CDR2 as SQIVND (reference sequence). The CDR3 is CASSIADKETQYF. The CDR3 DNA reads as TGTGCCAGTAGTATAGCGGACAAAGAGACCCAGTACTTC.

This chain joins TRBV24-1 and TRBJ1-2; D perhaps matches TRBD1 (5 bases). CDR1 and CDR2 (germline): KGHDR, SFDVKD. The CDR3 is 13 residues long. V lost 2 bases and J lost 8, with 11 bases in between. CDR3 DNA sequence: TGTGCCACCAGTGATTCGCAGGGAGGGGGCTACACCTTC. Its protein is CATSDSQGGGYTF.

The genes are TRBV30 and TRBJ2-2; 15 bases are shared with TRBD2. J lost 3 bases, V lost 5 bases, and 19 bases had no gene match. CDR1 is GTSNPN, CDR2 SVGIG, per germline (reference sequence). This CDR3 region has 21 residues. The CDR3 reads CAWGPFFAGLAGGKDTGELFF. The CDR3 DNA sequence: TGTGCCTGGGGTCCTTTTTTTGCGGGACTAGCGGGGGGCAAGGACACCGGGGAGCTGTTTTTT.

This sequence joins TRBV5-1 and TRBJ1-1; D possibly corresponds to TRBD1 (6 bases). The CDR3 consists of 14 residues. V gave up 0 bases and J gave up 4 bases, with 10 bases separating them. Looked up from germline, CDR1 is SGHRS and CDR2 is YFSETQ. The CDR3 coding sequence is TGCGCCAGCAGCTTGGATACAGGGACCACTGAAGCTTTCTTT. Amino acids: CASSLDTGTTEAFF.

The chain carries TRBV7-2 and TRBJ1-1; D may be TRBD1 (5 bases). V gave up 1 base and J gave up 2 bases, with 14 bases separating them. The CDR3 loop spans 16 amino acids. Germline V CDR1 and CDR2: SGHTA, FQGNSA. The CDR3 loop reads CASSLGDGGGNTEAFF. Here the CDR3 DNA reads TGTGCCAGCAGCTTAGGGGACGGGGGGGGAAACACTGAAGCTTTCTTT.

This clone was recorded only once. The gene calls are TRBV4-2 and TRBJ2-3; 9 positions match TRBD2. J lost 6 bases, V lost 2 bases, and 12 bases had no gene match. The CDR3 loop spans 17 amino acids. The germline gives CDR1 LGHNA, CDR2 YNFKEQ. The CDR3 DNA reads TGTGCCAGCAGCCAACCCGGAGCTAGCGGGGCGTCGGATACGCAGTATTTT. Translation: CASSQPGASGASDTQYF.

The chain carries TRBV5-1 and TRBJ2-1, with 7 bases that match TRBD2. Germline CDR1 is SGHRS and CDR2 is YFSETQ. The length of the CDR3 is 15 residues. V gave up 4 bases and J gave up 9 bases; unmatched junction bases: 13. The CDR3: CASSAAPRGDSEQFF. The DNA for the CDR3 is TGCGCCAGCAGCGCCGCCCCCCGGGGGGATTCTGAGCAGTTCTTC.

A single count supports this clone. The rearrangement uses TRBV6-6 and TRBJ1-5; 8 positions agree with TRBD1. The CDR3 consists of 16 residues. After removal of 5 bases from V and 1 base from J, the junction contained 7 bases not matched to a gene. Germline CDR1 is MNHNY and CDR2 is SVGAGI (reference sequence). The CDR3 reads CASSARTGKSNQPQHF. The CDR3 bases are TGTGCCAGCAGTGCTCGGACAGGGAAAAGCAATCAGCCCCAGCATTTT.

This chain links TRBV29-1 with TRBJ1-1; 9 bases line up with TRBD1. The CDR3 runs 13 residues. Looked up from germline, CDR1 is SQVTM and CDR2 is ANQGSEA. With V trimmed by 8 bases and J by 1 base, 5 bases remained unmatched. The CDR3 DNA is TGCAGCACCCGACAGGGGGGGAACACTGAAGCTTTCTTT. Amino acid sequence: CSTRQGGNTEAFF.

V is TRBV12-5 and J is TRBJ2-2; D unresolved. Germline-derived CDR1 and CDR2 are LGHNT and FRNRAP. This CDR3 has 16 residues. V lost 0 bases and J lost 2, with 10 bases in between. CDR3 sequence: CASGLVINRNTGELFF. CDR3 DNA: TGTGCTAGTGGTTTGGTTATCAACAGAAACACCGGGGAGCTGTTTTTT.